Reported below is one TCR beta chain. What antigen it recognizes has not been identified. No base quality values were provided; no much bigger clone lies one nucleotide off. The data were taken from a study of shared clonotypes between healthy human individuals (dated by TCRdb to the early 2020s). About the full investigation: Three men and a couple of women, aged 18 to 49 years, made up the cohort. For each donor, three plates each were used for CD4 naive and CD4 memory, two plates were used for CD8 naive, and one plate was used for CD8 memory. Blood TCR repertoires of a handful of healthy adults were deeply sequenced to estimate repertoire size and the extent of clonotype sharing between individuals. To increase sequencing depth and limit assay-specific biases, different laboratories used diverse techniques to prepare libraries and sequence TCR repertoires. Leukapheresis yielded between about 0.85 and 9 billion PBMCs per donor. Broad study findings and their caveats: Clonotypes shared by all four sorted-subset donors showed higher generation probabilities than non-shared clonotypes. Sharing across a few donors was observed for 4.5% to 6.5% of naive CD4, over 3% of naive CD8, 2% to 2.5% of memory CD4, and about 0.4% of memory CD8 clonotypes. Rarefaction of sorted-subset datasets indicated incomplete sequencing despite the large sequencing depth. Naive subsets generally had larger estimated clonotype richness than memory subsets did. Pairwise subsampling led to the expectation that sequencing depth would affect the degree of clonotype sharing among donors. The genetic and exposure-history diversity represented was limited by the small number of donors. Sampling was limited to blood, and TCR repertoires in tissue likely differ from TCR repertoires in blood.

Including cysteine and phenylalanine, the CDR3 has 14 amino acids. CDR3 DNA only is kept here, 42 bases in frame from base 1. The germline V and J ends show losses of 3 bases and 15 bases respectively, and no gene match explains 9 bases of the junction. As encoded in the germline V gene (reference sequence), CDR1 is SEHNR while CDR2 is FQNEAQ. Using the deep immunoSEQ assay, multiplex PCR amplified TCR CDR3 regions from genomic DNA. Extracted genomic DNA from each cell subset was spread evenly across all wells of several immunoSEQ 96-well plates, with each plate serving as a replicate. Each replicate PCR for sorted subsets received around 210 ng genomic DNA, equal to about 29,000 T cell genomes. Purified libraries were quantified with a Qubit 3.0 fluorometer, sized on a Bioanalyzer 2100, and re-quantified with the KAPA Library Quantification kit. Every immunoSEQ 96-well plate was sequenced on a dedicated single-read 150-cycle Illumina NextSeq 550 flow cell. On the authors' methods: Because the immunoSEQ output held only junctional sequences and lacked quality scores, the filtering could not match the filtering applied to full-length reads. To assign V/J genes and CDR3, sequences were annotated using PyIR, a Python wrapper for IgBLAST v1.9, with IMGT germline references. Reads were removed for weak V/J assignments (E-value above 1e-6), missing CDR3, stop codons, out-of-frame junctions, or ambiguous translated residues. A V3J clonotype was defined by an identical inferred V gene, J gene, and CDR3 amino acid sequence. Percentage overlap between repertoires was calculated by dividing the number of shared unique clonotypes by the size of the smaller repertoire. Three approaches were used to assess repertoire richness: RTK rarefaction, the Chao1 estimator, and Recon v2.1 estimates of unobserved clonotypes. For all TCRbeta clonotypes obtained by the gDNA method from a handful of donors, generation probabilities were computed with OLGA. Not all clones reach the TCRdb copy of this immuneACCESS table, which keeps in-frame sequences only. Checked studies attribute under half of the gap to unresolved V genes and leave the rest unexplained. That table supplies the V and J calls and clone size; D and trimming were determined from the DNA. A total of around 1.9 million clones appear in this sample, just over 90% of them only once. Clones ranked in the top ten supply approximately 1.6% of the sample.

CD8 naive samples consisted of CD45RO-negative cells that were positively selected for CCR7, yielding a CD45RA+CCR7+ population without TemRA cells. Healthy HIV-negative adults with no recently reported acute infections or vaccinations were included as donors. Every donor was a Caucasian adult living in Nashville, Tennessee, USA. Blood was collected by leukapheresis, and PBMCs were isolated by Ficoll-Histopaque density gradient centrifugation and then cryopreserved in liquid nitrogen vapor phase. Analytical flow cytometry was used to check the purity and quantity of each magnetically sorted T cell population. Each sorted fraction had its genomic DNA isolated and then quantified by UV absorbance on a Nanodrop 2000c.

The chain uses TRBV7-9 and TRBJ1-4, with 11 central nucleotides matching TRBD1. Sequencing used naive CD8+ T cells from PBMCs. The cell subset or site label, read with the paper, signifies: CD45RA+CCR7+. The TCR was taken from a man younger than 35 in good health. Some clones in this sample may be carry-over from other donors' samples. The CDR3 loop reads CASSLDRGQLILFF. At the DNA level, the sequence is TGTGCCAGCAGCTTGGACAGGGGGCAACTAATTTTGTTTTTT.